This TCR beta chain derives from a study of T cell responses to AZD1222 COVID-19 vaccine (dated by TCRdb to 2020 to 2023). Background on the whole study: AZD1222 recipients with second doses at about 4 weeks or about 12 weeks were pooled, because spike-specific TCR depth and breadth did not differ between schedules. A total of 240 or so trial participants underwent TCR sequencing, of whom 207 had received two doses of AZD1222 and some 25 had received two doses of the MenACWY control vaccine. Trial participants were enrolled by age into subgroups of 18-55, 56-69 and 70-plus years, and roughly 150, 30 and 60 TCR-sequenced participants, respectively, were included in these subgroups.

Notes on this clone: It lacks a known antigen. It has no much larger one-base neighbor in the sample; base qualities were not kept.

The CDR3 regions of human TCRbeta chains were analyzed by immunosequencing. On the authors' methods: Repertoire TCRs were matched against a reference library of SARS-CoV-2-specific TCRs generated with the MIRA antigen-specificity platform. Breadth meant the fraction of unique TCRs that were SARS-CoV-2-associated, whereas depth meant the fraction of total T cells that were SARS-CoV-2-associated. Using the MIRA data, each spike-specific TCR was mapped to the spike region that the TCR reacts to and placed in a CD4 or CD8 class. Log10-transformed breadth and depth values were compared by one-way ANOVA with Sidak's multiple comparisons tests. TCRdb's version of the immuneACCESS table is confined to in-frame rearrangements and falls short of the full clone set. An unresolved V gene accounts for under half of the shortfall where checked; the remainder is of unknown origin. From that table come the V and J calls and clone size; the DNA was used to work out D and trimming. This sample has 150,000 or so clones in its table, and roughly nine tenths of those were observed once. Under 2.5% of the sample comes from the top ten.

The label giving this sample's time point can be read as: baseline before first vaccination. Vaccinee samples came from UK trials COV001 and COV002, including a single-blind randomized controlled phase 2/3 trial of AZD1222 (ChAdOx1 nCoV-19) in healthy adults. Trial participant PBMC samples were collected at day 0 and day 28 after the second dose for TCRbeta chain sequencing. CDR1 and CDR2 are drawn from the germline V gene: MDHEN, SYDVKM. From its cysteine to its phenylalanine, the CDR3 spans 15 amino acids. Just the 45-base CDR3 DNA is kept, in frame starting at base 1. V ends up 5 bases short and J 2 bases short, with an unmatched junction base count of 9. Overall results and qualifications from the work: The 56-69-year group was small, and its depth increase did not reach significance, likely because of low power. CD4 TCRs associated with the vaccine covered the entire spike protein, and the dominant responses were in regions 160-218 and 743-854. Reportedly, close to half of the unique spike-specific TCRs recognized epitopes lying outside the regions that are mutated in the B.1.351 and B.1.1.7 variants. Because no day 14 peak-response samples were available, the repertoires could be characterized only after the peak T cell response. Participants were mostly white British, with more females than males. The authors suggested clonal diversity may have been underestimated. Conclusions about previously exposed vaccinees are limited because only five to seven AZD1222 recipients were SARS-CoV-2 seropositive at baseline. After two AZD1222 doses, spike-specific TCR breadth and depth were significantly higher than at day 0 and than in MenACWY recipients.

The sample consisted of peripheral blood, taken on day 0 of AZD1222 vaccination. This sequence was found in an adult in good health. The chain employs TRBV28 and TRBJ2-7, with 7 central nucleotides matching TRBD2. This receptor carries the CDR3 CASSLLGGIAYEQYF. The sequenced DNA: TGTGCCAGCAGTCTATTGGGGGGGATCGCCTACGAGCAGTACTTC.